This TCR beta chain was retrieved from a study of lymphopenia after photon versus proton radiotherapy. Sequencing used immunoSEQ multiplex PCR; TCRdb keeps in-frame clones, though not all of them. The sample records 150,000 to 200,000 clones, around 85% being singletons. There are 12 residues in the CDR3. Germline-derived CDR1 and CDR2 are MNHEY and SVGAGI. Trimming removed 2 bases from V and 6 bases from J, with 8 bases in between. The specimen comprised peripheral blood, sampled from a patient treated with photon-based radiotherapy. This TCR came from a man aged 45 to 65 with gastric cancer. The chain links TRBV6-5 to TRBJ2-7; maybe TRBD2 (5 bases). CDR3 coding DNA: TGTGCCAGCAGTTACCGGGGTTCCGAGCAGTACTTC. This gives the protein CASSYRGSEQYF.